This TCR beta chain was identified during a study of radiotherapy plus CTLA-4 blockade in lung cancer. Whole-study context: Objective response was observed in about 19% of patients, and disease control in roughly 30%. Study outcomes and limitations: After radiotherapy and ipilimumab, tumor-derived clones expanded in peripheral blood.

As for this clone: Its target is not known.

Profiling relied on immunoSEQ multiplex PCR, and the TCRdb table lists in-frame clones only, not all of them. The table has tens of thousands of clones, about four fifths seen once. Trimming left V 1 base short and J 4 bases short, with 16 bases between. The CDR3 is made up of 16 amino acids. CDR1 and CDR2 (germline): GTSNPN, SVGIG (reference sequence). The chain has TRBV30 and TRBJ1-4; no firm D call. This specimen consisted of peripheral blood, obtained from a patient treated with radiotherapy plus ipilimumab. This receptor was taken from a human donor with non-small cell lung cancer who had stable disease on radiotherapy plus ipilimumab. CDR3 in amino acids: CAWSAEQDVFNEKLFF. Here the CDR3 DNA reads TGTGCCTGGAGTGCGGAGCAAGACGTCTTTAATGAAAAACTGTTTTTT.